These T cell receptor beta chains were read from a single sample in a study of T cells after yellow fever vaccination. TCRdb redid the calling of the 5' RACE reads with MiXCR, one entry per CDR3 protein. The data show about 85,000 distinct CDR3 sequences, with about 14% seen just once and around 23% held by the top ten. This material consisted of CD8+ T cells not binding an NS4B(214-222) dextramer, sorted from PBMCs, taken 21 days after the first yellow fever vaccination. These receptors were taken from a young man who received the YFV17D yellow fever vaccine. Each CDR3 is given with its conserved first and last residue. D genes are given only for firm matches. Size tells how often a clone was seen (once, few, many) or the class of an expanded clone, and some rows leave it out.

size	D	V	J	CDR3	DNA
few	.	TRBV7-3	TRBJ2-3	CASSQYPSTDTQYF	TGTGCCAGCAGCCAATACCCCTCTACAGATACGCAGTATTTT
.	.	TRBV2	TRBJ1-1	CASFQLLNTEAFF	TGTGCCAGCTTTCAGTTATTGAACACTGAAGCTTTCTTT
few	.	TRBV5-4	TRBJ1-2	CASSFSALSNYGYTF	TGTGCCAGCAGCTTTTCAGCTTTATCTAACTATGGCTACACCTTC
few	.	TRBV11-2	TRBJ2-7	CASSGAPYEQYF	TGTGCCAGCTCAGGGGCACCCTACGAGCAGTACTTC
.	.	TRBV20-1	TRBJ2-7	CSARVPLGMVTYEQYF	TGCAGTGCTAGAGTCCCCTTGGGTATGGTTACCTACGAGCAGTACTTC
many	TRBD2	TRBV6-4	TRBJ2-2	CASSDSTSAGELFF	TGTGCCAGCAGTGACTCGACTAGCGCCGGGGAGCTGTTTTTT
.	.	TRBV10-1	TRBJ2-1	CASSAGSSYNEQFF	TGCGCCAGCAGCGCAGGTAGCTCCTACAATGAGCAGTTCTTC
many	.	TRBV4-1	TRBJ1-1	CASSQDQGTTEAFF	TGCGCCAGCAGCCAAGATCAGGGAACCACTGAAGCTTTCTTT
few	.	TRBV10-3	TRBJ2-1	CAISDGDYNEQFF	TGTGCCATCAGTGATGGGGATTACAATGAGCAGTTCTTC
few	.	TRBV9	TRBJ2-1	CASSVGGGLPFF	TGTGCCAGCAGCGTAGGAGGGGGGTTGCCGTTCTTC
.	.	TRBV7-9	TRBJ2-1	CASSLGGGSNEQFF	TGTGCCAGCAGCTTAGGAGGAGGATCCAATGAGCAGTTCTTC
.	.	TRBV5-4	TRBJ1-1	CASSLEGLPPEAFF	TGTGCCAGCAGCTTGGAGGGGTTACCACCGGAAGCTTTCTTT
.	.	TRBV3-1	TRBJ2-5	CASSQPGQQETQYF	TGTGCCAGCAGCCAACCGGGACAACAAGAGACCCAGTACTTC
.	.	TRBV5-1	TRBJ2-1	CASSLVGAFRDEQFF	TGCGCCAGCAGCTTGGTAGGCGCTTTTAGGGATGAGCAGTTCTTC
.	TRBD2	TRBV5-1	TRBJ2-7	CASRATGTSGTYEQYF	TGCGCCAGCAGGGCAACCGGGACTAGCGGTACCTACGAGCAGTACTTC
few	.	TRBV18	TRBJ1-1	CASSPGEAEAFF	TGTGCCAGCTCACCTGGGGAGGCTGAAGCTTTCTTT
.	.	TRBV14	TRBJ2-3	CASSPQRTNTDTQYF	TGTGCCAGCAGCCCTCAGCGGACTAACACAGATACGCAGTATTTT
.	.	TRBV7-3	TRBJ1-4	CASSLKMPISTNEKLFF	TGTGCCAGCAGCTTAAAGATGCCGATTTCAACTAATGAAAAACTGTTTTTT
.	.	TRBV10-3	TRBJ2-1	CAISESPWDEQFF	TGTGCCATCAGTGAGTCGCCTTGGGATGAGCAGTTCTTC
.	.	TRBV27	TRBJ1-5	CASSRLQGRDQPQHF	TGTGCCAGCAGTCGCCTACAGGGTAGGGATCAGCCCCAGCATTTT
.	TRBD2	TRBV4-1	TRBJ2-5	CASSPTKPSLAGASETQYF	TGCGCCAGCAGCCCGACAAAACCTTCCTTAGCGGGGGCGTCGGAGACCCAGTACTTC
.	.	TRBV10-3	TRBJ2-7	CAISILDGDEQYF	TGTGCCATCAGTATTCTAGATGGTGACGAGCAGTACTTC
.	.	TRBV11-2	TRBJ1-2	CASSLDPTASYGYTF	TGTGCCAGCAGCTTAGATCCAACAGCCTCCTATGGCTACACCTTC
.	.	TRBV5-1	TRBJ2-1	CASSSQGNYNEQFF	TGCGCCAGCAGCTCCCAGGGGAACTACAATGAGCAGTTCTTC
few	TRBD1	TRBV4-1	TRBJ2-1	CASSQEPRTGGLEQFF	TGCGCCAGCAGCCAAGAGCCCCGGACAGGGGGTCTTGAGCAGTTCTTC
few	TRBD1	TRBV7-8	TRBJ1-3	CASSEGTGGEPGNTIYF	TGTGCCAGCAGCGAAGGGACAGGGGGCGAACCTGGAAACACCATATATTTT
few	TRBD1	TRBV4-1	TRBJ2-2	CASSQRGQTHTGELFF	TGCGCCAGCAGCCAAAGGGGACAGACACACACCGGGGAGCTGTTTTTT
.	.	TRBV4-1	TRBJ2-2	CASSLRAGNTGELFF	TGCGCCAGCAGCCTGAGAGCGGGTAACACCGGGGAGCTGTTTTTT
few	TRBD2	TRBV15	TRBJ2-3	CATSRDRGGTDTQYF	TGTGCCACCAGCAGAGATCGGGGGGGCACAGATACGCAGTATTTT
few	TRBD2	TRBV4-1	TRBJ2-1	CASSNERGGFYNEQFF	TGCGCCAGCAGCAATGAGCGGGGGGGCTTCTACAATGAGCAGTTCTTC
.	TRBD1	TRBV6-2/TRBV6-3	TRBJ2-1	CASSRTGQGGNEQFF	TGTGCCAGCAGTCGTACCGGACAGGGAGGCAATGAGCAGTTCTTC
few	.	TRBV11-1	TRBJ2-1	CASSLVGATTLDEQFF	TGTGCCAGCAGCTTAGTAGGGGCAACAACACTCGATGAGCAGTTCTTC
.	TRBD2	TRBV19	TRBJ2-2	CASSAGGNTGELFF	TGTGCCAGTAGTGCGGGGGGCAACACCGGGGAGCTGTTTTTT
few	TRBD2	TRBV7-3	TRBJ2-1	CASSLSGGGNNEQFF	TGTGCCAGCAGCTTAAGCGGGGGGGGTAACAATGAGCAGTTCTTC
.	.	TRBV4-3	TRBJ2-7	CASSRGLYYEQYF	TGCGCCAGCAGCCGTGGGCTATACTACGAGCAGTACTTC
once	TRBD2	TRBV7-3	TRBJ2-2	CASSLRGGALSGELFF	TGTGCCAGCAGCTTACGCGGGGGGGCCTTGTCCGGGGAGCTGTTTTTT
.	TRBD2	TRBV28	TRBJ2-3	CASSPRTSPDTQYF	TGTGCCAGCAGTCCACGGACTAGCCCAGATACGCAGTATTTT
few	.	TRBV4-1	TRBJ2-2	CASSHRTGELFF	TGCGCCAGCAGCCACCGTACCGGGGAGCTGTTTTTT
.	.	TRBV19	TRBJ1-1	CASSISGREGWNTEAFF	TGTGCCAGTAGTATCAGCGGCAGGGAGGGGTGGAACACTGAAGCTTTCTTT
.	TRBD2	TRBV24-1	TRBJ2-1	CASQRASGPGYNEQFF	TGTGCCTCCCAGCGGGCTAGCGGCCCCGGGTACAATGAGCAGTTCTTC
many	.	TRBV28	TRBJ2-2	CASSSADRMDHGGSTGELFF	TGTGCCAGCAGTTCCGCGGACAGAATGGACCATGGGGGCTCCACCGGGGAGCTGTTTTTT
.	.	TRBV7-6	TRBJ2-5	CASSLGAGPQETQYF	TGTGCCAGCAGCTTGGGTGCGGGGCCCCAAGAGACCCAGTACTTC
.	TRBD2	TRBV19	TRBJ2-1	CASSGLAGLFF	TGTGCCAGTAGTGGGCTAGCGGGTCTGTTCTTC
few	TRBD1	TRBV27	TRBJ1-6	CASSPGTGPSPLHF	TGTGCCAGCAGCCCCGGGACAGGGCCTTCACCCCTCCACTTT
.	.	TRBV20-1	TRBJ2-7	CSASYQGGYEQYF	TGCAGTGCTAGTTACCAGGGGGGCTACGAGCAGTACTTC
.	.	TRBV4-3	TRBJ2-3	CASSQEDGGSTDTQYF	TGCGCCAGCAGCCAAGAAGATGGAGGTAGCACAGATACGCAGTATTTT
few	.	TRBV9	TRBJ2-5	CASSVESEQETQYF	TGTGCCAGCAGCGTAGAGTCAGAACAAGAGACCCAGTACTTC
.	.	TRBV24-1	TRBJ2-1	CATSDPGGGAYNEQFF	TGTGCCACCAGTGACCCCGGCGGGGGCGCTTACAATGAGCAGTTCTTC
.	TRBD2	TRBV28	TRBJ2-1	CASSISGGASYNEQFF	TGTGCCAGCAGTATTAGCGGGGGGGCCTCCTACAATGAGCAGTTCTTC
many	TRBD2	TRBV15	TRBJ2-3	CATSRDRGGGADTQYF	TGTGCCACCAGCAGAGATCGAGGCGGGGGAGCAGATACGCAGTATTTT
few	TRBD1	TRBV4-1	TRBJ2-7	CASSRGTGAYEQYF	TGCGCCAGCAGCCGGGGGACAGGGGCCTACGAGCAGTACTTC
.	TRBD2	TRBV4-3	TRBJ2-3	CASSQELAGRSTDTQYF	TGCGCCAGCAGCCAGGAACTAGCGGGCCGGAGCACAGATACGCAGTATTTT
few	.	TRBV5-6	TRBJ1-2	CASSPLTHLLNYGYTF	TGTGCCAGCAGTCCCCTGACACACCTCCTTAACTATGGCTACACCTTC
.	.	TRBV7-6	TRBJ1-1	CASSFFAAAGNTEAFF	TGTGCCAGCAGCTTCTTCGCGGCAGCTGGGAACACTGAAGCTTTCTTT